One and the same sample provided the 9 T cell receptor beta chains below, sequenced in a study of brain T cells in children with intractable seizures. Sequencing used immunoSEQ multiplex PCR; TCRdb keeps in-frame clones, though not all of them. The sample holds hundreds of thousands of clones; about 93% are singletons and the top ten take 5.7%. Time point described: blood from clinic visit 5 months post-surgery; TSC patient then seizure free. Sequenced material: peripheral blood, taken more than 4 months after surgery. The receptors derive from a boy under two years old with tuberous sclerosis and intractable seizures.

The chain recombines TRBV9 with TRBJ1-1, with a weak D call TRBD1 (5 bases). With 0 bases removed from V and 3 bases from J, the gap between germline ends came to 12 bases. This CDR3 comprises 15 residues. Germline CDR1 reads SGDLS; CDR2 reads YYNGEE. The CDR3 coding sequence is TGTGCCAGCAGCGTAGGGGGCGGGGCAGACACTGAAGCTTTCTTT. Translated: CASSVGGGADTEAFF.

The V call is TRBV12-3 or TRBV12-4, the J call TRBJ2-5, with D possibly TRBD1 on 5 matching bases. The CDR3 has 13 residues. V was clipped by 3 bases and J by 5 bases, with 10 bases between them. CDR3 protein: CASSLNRRETQYF. CDR3 sequence (DNA): TGTGCCAGCAGTTTGAACAGGCGGGAGACCCAGTACTTC.

This chain connects TRBV2 to TRBJ2-5, with TRBD2 identical over 11 bases. The CDR3 has 14 amino acids. Trimming took 3 bases from V and 13 from J; bases not matched to a gene: 10. Germline V gives CDR1 SNHLY, CDR2 FYNNEI. CDR3 in DNA: TGTGCCAGCAGTGAGTTTACTAGCGGGGGCCCGTGGTACTTC. Its translation: CASSEFTSGGPWYF. The entire variable domain, with the rest obtained from reference TRBV2 and TRBJ2-5, is as follows: EPEVTQTPSHQVTQMGQEVILRCVPISNHLYFYWYRQILGQKVEFLVSFYNNEISEKSEIFDDQFSVERPDGSNFTLKIRSTKLEDSAMYFCASSEFTSGGPWYFGPGTRLLVL.

The V and J genes are TRBV12-3 or TRBV12-4 and TRBJ2-1; no firm D call. The V gene lost 3 bases and the J gene lost 2 bases, with 5 bases spanning the gap. The CDR3 extends over 13 amino acids. This CDR3 is CASSFTAYNEQFF. The CDR3 region has the DNA TGTGCCAGCAGTTTTACAGCCTACAATGAGCAGTTCTTC.

The count of this clone is one. The chain has TRBV12-3 or TRBV12-4 and TRBJ2-1; no firm D call. Trimming pared 9 bases from V and 5 bases from J, leaving 11 bases between. The CDR3 covers 12 residues. The CDR3 DNA is TGTGCCAGAGTTGGGTGGGACAATGAGCAGTTCTTC. Residues: CARVGWDNEQFF.

The chain is built from TRBV9 and TRBJ2-1; 8 bases match TRBD2. The CDR3 has 15 amino acids. Germline trimming cut 2 bases from V and 8 bases from J; bases unmatched to any gene: 9. Germline V lookup: CDR1 SGDLS, CDR2 YYNGEE. The CDR3 sequence: CASSVRGGIRDEQFF. In DNA form, the CDR3 reads TGTGCCAGCAGCGTTCGGGGGGGCATCCGAGATGAGCAGTTCTTC.

The chain combines TRBV27 with TRBJ1-5, with unresolved D. V was cut by 3 bases and J by 0 bases, with 9 bases left in between. In germline, CDR1 is MNHEY, CDR2 SMNVEV (reference sequence). The CDR3 spans 15 residues. CDR3 in DNA: TGTGCCAGCAGTTTCAGGCGATCTAGCAATCAGCCCCAGCATTTT. Translated, it gives CASSFRRSSNQPQHF.

The gene calls are TRBV5-1 and TRBJ1-4; tentatively, D is TRBD1 (5 bases). This CDR3 region has 15 residues. The germline V gene encodes CDR1 SGHRS and CDR2 YFSETQ. The V end lost 5 bases, the J end lost 5 bases, and 16 bases lay between the germline ends. The CDR3 sequence: CASRRDLLANEKLFF. The CDR3 nucleotides read TGCGCCAGCAGGAGGGACCTACTCGCGAATGAAAAACTGTTTTTT.

The chain has TRBV7-2 and TRBJ2-3; D may be TRBD1 or TRBD2 (7 bases each). The germline V gene has CDR1 SGHTA and CDR2 FQGNSA. Trimming took off 5 bases at V and 2 bases at J, with 14 bases between the two ends. The CDR3 has 15 amino acids. The CDR3 DNA sequence: TGTGCCAGCAGCCCCCAGGGGGGGACCACAGATACGCAGTATTTT. It yields the protein CASSPQGGTTDTQYF.